This T cell receptor (beta chain) emerged from a study of technical replicates of blood from several donors. The CDR3 consists of 15 residues. V dropped 5 bases and J dropped 0 bases, with 10 bases sitting between them. CDR1 MNHNS and CDR2 SASEGT come from the germline V gene. Sequenced by immunoSEQ multiplex PCR; TCRdb stores in-frame clones only, minus some. The sample has approximately 53,000 clones; roughly 95% are singletons. The TCR comes from a human donor in good health. Sequencing used T cells isolated from PBMCs. The chain is built from TRBV6-1 and TRBJ2-2; D call uncertain. This chain's CDR3 is CASSSWPANTGELFF. CDR3 DNA: TGTGCCAGCAGTTCTTGGCCTGCGAACACCGGGGAGCTGTTTTTT.